What follows are 27 T cell receptor beta chains derived from one specimen sequenced in a study of blood T cell repertoires in COVID-19. TCRdb's table, derived via immunoSEQ multiplex PCR, lists solely in-frame clones and lacks some. The sample includes roughly 100,000 clones, 91% of them seen just once. Sequenced material: peripheral blood. Every receptor here comes from a man aged 18-30 years with acute or convalescent COVID-19.

The chain recombines TRBV5-1 with TRBJ1-2; the D is unclear. From germline, CDR1 is SGHRS and CDR2 YFSETQ. Deletions cut 2 bases from V and 6 bases from J, with 14 bases between. CDR3 length: 14 residues. The CDR3 sequence is CASSFEAVVDGYTF. CDR3 DNA sequence: TGCGCCAGCAGCTTTGAGGCCGTGGTGGATGGCTACACCTTC.

V usage is TRBV3-1 (or the pseudogene TRBV3-2) and J usage is TRBJ1-2; 7 bases match TRBD1. V was pared by 10 bases and J by 8 bases, with 7 bases of the junction left unmatched. The length of the CDR3 is 11 residues. The germline gives CDR1 LGHDT, CDR2 YNNKEL (reference sequence). The CDR3 is CATGDSSGYTF. In DNA, the CDR3 is TGTGCCACCGGGGACAGTAGCGGCTACACCTTC.

This chain uses TRBV18 with TRBJ2-5; D unclear. The CDR3 covers 12 residues. Germline V gene lookup returns CDR1 KGHSH and CDR2 LQKENI. The germline V and J ends were trimmed by 3 bases and 2 bases, with 4 bases remaining between them. This CDR3 reads CASSPHQETQYF. CDR3 DNA sequence: TGTGCCAGCTCACCCCATCAAGAGACCCAGTACTTC.

The V gene is TRBV12-3 or TRBV12-4, the J gene TRBJ1-1; a possible D gene is TRBD1 (5 bases). The CDR3 runs 13 residues. Trimming cost V 7 bases and J 3 bases, with 12 bases left between them. The CDR3 DNA follows: TGTGCCAGCACCCCTGGGGGGTACACTGAAGCTTTCTTT. It encodes CASTPGGYTEAFF.

This rearrangement joins TRBV6-6 to TRBJ2-7; the match to TRBD1 covers 8 bases. This CDR3 has 12 residues. J gave up 5 bases and V 6 bases, and 3 bases lay outside the gene matches. Germline CDR1 reads MNHNY; CDR2 reads SVGAGI (reference sequence). CDR3 bases: TGTGCCAGCAGAGACAGGGGACACGAGCAGTACTTC. Translating it yields CASRDRGHEQYF.

The rearrangement uses TRBV5-5 and TRBJ2-7; TRBD2 matches at 8 bases. CDR1 SGHKS and CDR2 YYEKEE come from the germline V gene (reference sequence). The V gene end was trimmed by 6 bases and the J gene end by 2 bases; junction bases not matched to a gene: 19. The CDR3 sequence is 18 residues long. CDR3 protein: CASTLGAGGGTLTYEQYF. The CDR3 coding sequence is TGTGCCAGCACCCTCGGGGCCGGGGGGGGCACCCTAACCTACGAGCAGTACTTC.

This clone was seen only a few times. V gene TRBV27 combines with J gene TRBJ1-5; D possibly corresponds to TRBD1 (5 bases). V gave up 6 bases and J gave up 1 base, with 16 bases separating them. Germline lookup yields CDR1 MNHEY and CDR2 SMNVEV (reference sequence). The CDR3 length is 16 residues. CDR3 in amino acids: CASRDDSMASNQPQHF. The CDR3 bases are TGTGCCAGCAGGGACGACAGTATGGCCAGCAATCAGCCCCAGCATTTT.

This clone was found once. Here the CDR3 reads CASSLYLDISGANVLTF. The CDR3 DNA is TGTGCCAGCAGTTTATACCTCGACATTTCTGGGGCCAACGTCCTGACTTTC. This chain links TRBV27 with TRBJ2-6; D remains unclear. V was shortened by 1 base and J by 1 base, with 11 bases between the two germline ends. The CDR3 loop spans 17 amino acids. From germline, CDR1 is MNHEY and CDR2 SMNVEV (reference sequence).

This clone was found once. The genes are TRBV9 and TRBJ1-6, with 7 bases that match TRBD1. Trimming removed 3 bases from V and 0 bases from J; junction bases left unmatched: 3. From germline, CDR1 is SGDLS and CDR2 YYNGEE. The CDR3 sequence is 16 residues long. The CDR3 DNA sequence: TGTGCCAGCAGCGCCCGACAGGGCTCCTATAATTCACCCCTCCACTTT. Amino acids: CASSARQGSYNSPLHF. Variable domain in full (rest from reference TRBV9 and TRBJ1-6): DSGVTQTPKHLITATGQRVTLRCSPRSGDLSVYWYQQSLDQGLQFLIQYYNGEERAKGNILERFSAQQFPDLHSELNLSSLELGDSALYFCASSARQGSYNSPLHFGNGTRLTVT.

V is TRBV6-6 and J is TRBJ1-4; D is perhaps TRBD1 (6 bases). Trimming took off 2 bases at V and 8 bases at J, with 18 bases between the two ends. The CDR3 is 16 residues long. Germline V CDR1 and CDR2: MNHNY, SVGAGI (reference sequence). The DNA of the CDR3 is TGTGCCAGCAGTTACGCTACAGGGCTAGGAGTGGAAAAACTGTTTTTT. Protein product: CASSYATGLGVEKLFF.

V gene TRBV7-2 combines with J gene TRBJ2-7, with a weak D call TRBD1 (6 bases). CDR3 length: 14 residues. Germline CDR1 is SGHTA and CDR2 is FQGNSA. V was shortened by 0 bases and J by 3 bases, with 9 bases between the two germline ends. The CDR3 DNA follows: TGTGCCAGCAGCTTAGCAGGGGGAAACTACGAGCAGTACTTC. Translating it yields CASSLAGGNYEQYF.

This clone was recorded once. The genes are TRBV29-1 and TRBJ1-1; 7 nucleotides agree with TRBD1. This CDR3 region has 15 residues. Trimming at V came to 2 bases and at J to 4 bases, leaving 10 bases not matched to a gene. Germline V gives CDR1 SQVTM, CDR2 ANQGSEA. CDR3 nucleotides: TGCAGCGTTGAACTGTCAGGGGGTGGTGGCACTGAAGCTTTCTTT. Protein sequence: CSVELSGGGGTEAFF.

The chain has TRBV27 and TRBJ1-5; 9 nucleotides match TRBD1. V dropped 5 bases and J dropped 7; count of bases not matched to a gene: 3. Germline loops: CDR1 MNHEY, CDR2 SMNVEV (reference sequence). The CDR3 length is 13 residues. CDR3 amino acids: CASSPQGAQPQHF. The CDR3 DNA is TGTGCCAGCAGTCCACAGGGGGCCCAGCCCCAGCATTTT.

The chain couples TRBV27 to TRBJ1-6; TRBD1 agrees at 7 bases. The V segment lost 4 bases and the J segment 1 base; nucleotides outside the gene matches: 4. The CDR3 contains 16 residues. Germline V gene data show CDR1 as MNHEY and CDR2 as SMNVEV (reference sequence). The CDR3 protein is CASSSTGESYNSPLHF. CDR3 DNA sequence: TGTGCCAGCAGTTCTACAGGGGAGTCCTATAATTCACCCCTCCACTTT.

V gene TRBV5-1 combines with J gene TRBJ1-2, with TRBD1 matching 7 bases. V trimming: 4 bases; J trimming: 3 bases; junction bases outside the gene matches: 6. The CDR3 loop spans 14 amino acids. Per the germline V gene, CDR1 is SGHRS and CDR2 is YFSETQ. In DNA, the CDR3 is TGCGCCAGCAGCGCGGCCAGGGGGGACTATGGCTACACCTTC. Its translation: CASSAARGDYGYTF.

The chain uses TRBV6-6 and TRBJ2-7, with a weak D call TRBD2 (6 bases). Between the trimmed V and J ends, which lost 6 bases and 2 bases, there was a span of 14 bases. Germline V gives CDR1 MNHNY, CDR2 SVGAGI (reference sequence). CDR3 length: 14 residues. The CDR3 here is CASRDGGFTYEQYF. The CDR3 DNA sequence: TGTGCCAGCAGGGACGGGGGATTTACCTACGAGCAGTACTTC.

V usage is TRBV5-8 and J usage is TRBJ1-5; 7 bases match TRBD1. Trimming cost V 4 bases and J 0 bases; bases outside gene matches: 10. CDR1 is SGHTS and CDR2 is YDEGEE in the germline V gene. There are 17 residues in the CDR3. CDR3 residues: CASSRGQGVDSNQPQHF. In DNA form, the CDR3 reads TGTGCCAGCAGCCGGGGGCAGGGGGTGGATAGCAATCAGCCCCAGCATTTT.

The table lists this clone with a count of one. The chain joins TRBV10-1 to TRBJ2-1, with 7 bases identical to TRBD2. The CDR3 totals 17 residues. Germline-derived CDR1 and CDR2 are WNHNN and SYGVQD (reference sequence). V gave up 1 base and J gave up 8 bases; unmatched junction bases: 14. CDR3 in DNA: TGCGCCAGCAGTGAGTTCCCCGATAGAGAGGGGAGGGATGAGCAGTTCTTC. This encodes CASSEFPDREGRDEQFF.

The chain employs TRBV6-5 and TRBJ1-3; D possibly corresponds to TRBD1 (6 bases). Germline V gene sequence: CDR1 MNHEY, CDR2 SVGAGI. CDR3 length: 16 amino acids. With 0 bases removed from V and 4 bases from J, the gap between germline ends came to 13 bases. The CDR3 nucleotides read TGTGCCAGCAGTTACTCGAGGGCAGGGGTCGGAAACACCATATATTTT. It is translated as CASSYSRAGVGNTIYF.

The rearrangement links TRBV11-2 to TRBJ1-4, with TRBD1 matching over 9 bases. V was pared by 3 bases and J by 8 bases, with 16 bases of the junction left unmatched. This CDR3 is 18 amino acids long. Germline loops: CDR1 SGHAT, CDR2 FQNNGV. This CDR3 reads CASSFQDGYWDRAEKLFF. CDR3 DNA sequence: TGTGCCAGCAGCTTTCAAGATGGGTATTGGGACAGGGCCGAAAAACTGTTTTTT.

The rearrangement links TRBV6-6 to TRBJ1-2; 9 bases agree with TRBD1. The germline V gene encodes CDR1 MNHNY and CDR2 SVGAGI (reference sequence). The CDR3 has 14 residues. Trimming removed 6 bases from V and 4 bases from J; junction bases left unmatched: 6. CDR3 DNA: TGTGCCAGCAGGGCTCGGGACAGGGCCTATGGCTACACCTTC. Its protein is CASRARDRAYGYTF.

This chain joins TRBV5-6 and TRBJ1-1; 10 nucleotides align to TRBD1. Germline CDR1 SGHDT, CDR2 YYEEEE. V lost 7 bases to trimming and J lost 3 bases; unmatched junction nucleotides: 6. The CDR3 totals 14 residues. The CDR3 region has the DNA TGTGCCAGCGGGACAGGGGTAGTAGACACTGAAGCTTTCTTT. Translating gives CASGTGVVDTEAFF. Full variable domain (outside the CDR3, taken from reference TRBV5-6 and TRBJ1-1): DAGVTQSPTHLIKTRGQQVTLRCSPKSGHDTVSWYQQALGQGPQFIFQYYEEEERQRGNFPDRFSGHQFPNYSSELNVNALLLGDSALYLCASGTGVVDTEAFFGQGTRLTVV.

V gene TRBV5-1 combines with J gene TRBJ2-3, with D possibly matching TRBD2 (5 bases). The CDR3 has 13 amino acids. V gave up 4 bases and J gave up 1 base, with 7 bases separating them. Germline CDR1 SGHRS, CDR2 YFSETQ. CDR3 amino acids: CASSIGGTDTQYF. CDR3 DNA: TGCGCCAGCAGCATCGGGGGCACAGATACGCAGTATTTT.

This clone was seen once. The J gene is TRBJ2-1, the V gene TRBV24-1; no clear D. V dropped 2 bases and J dropped 6 bases, with 16 bases sitting between them. This CDR3 region has 16 residues. Germline-derived CDR1 and CDR2 are KGHDR and SFDVKD. The CDR3 reads CATSDSSGWSRNEQFF. CDR3 nucleotides: TGTGCCACCAGTGATTCCTCGGGTTGGTCCCGCAATGAGCAGTTCTTC.

The chain couples TRBV18 to TRBJ1-1; 7 bases fit TRBD1. Trimming took 3 bases from V and 4 from J; bases not matched to a gene: 11. CDR3 length: 16 residues. Germline CDR1 KGHSH, CDR2 LQKENI. The chain's CDR3 is CASSPTLTGVGTEAFF. In nucleotides, the CDR3 is TGTGCCAGCTCACCCACATTAACAGGGGTGGGCACTGAAGCTTTCTTT.

V gene TRBV2 combines with J gene TRBJ1-3; 9 nucleotides line up with TRBD1. The V segment lost 8 bases and the J segment 0 bases; nucleotides outside the gene matches: 11. The germline V gene encodes CDR1 SNHLY and CDR2 FYNNEI. This CDR3 is built from 17 residues. The CDR3 loop reads CASGGQGPHNSGNTIYF. In nucleotides, the CDR3 is TGTGCCAGCGGGGGACAGGGACCGCACAACTCTGGAAACACCATATATTTT.

The chain links TRBV5-6 to TRBJ1-1, with D possibly TRBD1 on 5 matching bases. The CDR3 consists of 15 residues. The V end was cut by 0 bases, the J end by 5 bases, with 14 bases between. In germline, CDR1 is SGHDT, CDR2 YYEEEE. CDR3 nucleotide sequence: TGTGCCAGCAGCTTGGTAGCTCAGGGCGAGACTGAAGCTTTCTTT. Residues: CASSLVAQGETEAFF.